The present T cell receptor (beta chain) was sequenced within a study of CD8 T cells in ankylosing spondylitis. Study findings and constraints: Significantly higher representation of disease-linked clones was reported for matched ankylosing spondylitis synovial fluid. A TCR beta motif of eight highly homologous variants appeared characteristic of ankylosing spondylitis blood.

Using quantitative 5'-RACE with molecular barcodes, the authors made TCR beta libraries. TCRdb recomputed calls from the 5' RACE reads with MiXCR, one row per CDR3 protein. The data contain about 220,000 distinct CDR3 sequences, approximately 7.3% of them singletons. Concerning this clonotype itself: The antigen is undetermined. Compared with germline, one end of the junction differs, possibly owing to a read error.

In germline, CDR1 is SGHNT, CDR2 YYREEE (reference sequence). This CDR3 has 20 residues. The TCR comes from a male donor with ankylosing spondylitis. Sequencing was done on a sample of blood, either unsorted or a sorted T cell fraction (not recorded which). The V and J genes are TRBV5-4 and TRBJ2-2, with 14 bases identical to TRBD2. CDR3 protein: CASSSLSFGTSGRHTGELFF. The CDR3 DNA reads TGTGCCAGCAGCTCACTCTCCTTTGGGACTAGCGGGAGACACACAGGGGAGCTGTTTTTT.